Listed below are T cell receptor beta chains from one sample, sequenced in a study of T cells in Graves' hyperthyroidism and ophthalmopathy. TCRdb reprocessed the multiplex PCR reads with MiXCR, giving one entry per CDR3 protein. This table holds 300,000 to 400,000 distinct CDR3 sequences, around 20% found once. Specimen: blood. The origin of the receptors is a woman in her forties or fifties with Graves' hyperthyroidism. Both conserved end residues are part of each CDR3. D genes are given only for firm matches. Part of the rows lack a size; the others show once, few, many or a class for expanded clones.

many,TRBJ2-1,TRBD2,TRBV18,TGTGCCAGCTCACCACCGGTAATAGCGGGGTACAATGAGCAGTTCTTC,CASSPPVIAGYNEQFF
many,TRBJ1-1,NA,TRBV14,TGTGCCAGCAGCCAAGATCGTTTTACCTCTGAAGCTTTCTTT,CASSQDRFTSEAFF
few,TRBJ2-2,TRBD2,TRBV7-3,TGTGCCAGCAGTGGAGACCCCGGGAGGGCCGGCACCGGGGAGCTGTTTTTT,CASSGDPGRAGTGELFF
few,TRBJ1-5,TRBD1,TRBV15,TGTGCCACCAGCAGGGGACAGGGGAGGAATCAGCCCCAGCATTTT,CATSRGQGRNQPQHF
NA,TRBJ1-1,NA,TRBV19,TGTGCCAGTAGTATAAAGGGGCCCGAAACTGAAGCTTTCTTT,CASSIKGPETEAFF
many,TRBJ2-7,TRBD1,TRBV7-8,TGTGCCAGCAGCTCCCGGACAGGGTGGGGATACGAGCAGTACTTC,CASSSRTGWGYEQYF
NA,TRBJ2-5,TRBD2,TRBV14,TGTGCCAGCAGCCAAGGCTACGGGGGGAGAGAGACCCAGTACTTC,CASSQGYGGRETQYF
many,TRBJ2-2,TRBD2,TRBV7-2,TGTGCCAGCAGCCTACCTATACTAGCGGGAGTTGGGGAGCTGTTTTTT,CASSLPILAGVGELFF
many,TRBJ1-1,TRBD1,TRBV18,TGTGCCAGCTCGCCCGGACAGGTCGACACTGAAGCTTTCTTT,CASSPGQVDTEAFF
NA,TRBJ1-3,NA,TRBV28,TGTGCCAGCAGTGGGGACCTCTCTGGAAACACCATATATTTT,CASSGDLSGNTIYF
many,TRBJ2-5,NA,TRBV7-2,TGTGCCAGCAGCTCACGAGGGTGGTACCAAGAGACCCAGTACTTC,CASSSRGWYQETQYF
many,TRBJ1-5,TRBD1,TRBV6-1,TGTGCCAGCAGTACGGACAGGGCTGGCAATCAGCCCCAGCATTTT,CASSTDRAGNQPQHF
NA,TRBJ1-1,NA,TRBV11-2,TGTGCCAGCAGCTTCGGCGTGGACACTGAAGCTTTCTTT,CASSFGVDTEAFF
NA,TRBJ2-1,TRBD2,TRBV7-9,TGTGCCAGCAGCTTAGAGACTAGCGGTTACAATGAGCAGTTCTTC,CASSLETSGYNEQFF
few,TRBJ2-5,TRBD2,TRBV20-1,TGCAGTGCTAGAGATGAGGCCAGCGGGAAGTACTTC,CSARDEASGKYF
NA,TRBJ1-4,NA,TRBV28,TGTGCCAGCAGTTTCACTAGCGGGGGGGCAGGAGAAAAACTGTTTTTT,CASSFTSGGAGEKLFF
few,TRBJ2-1,NA,TRBV19,TGTGCCAGTAGTGCGGACAACTACAATGAGCAGTTCTTC,CASSADNYNEQFF
many,TRBJ2-7,NA,TRBV7-3,TGTGCCAGTGCGCTCCCCGGGACAAGAGGAGGGGAGCAGTACTTC,CASALPGTRGGEQYF
NA,TRBJ1-2,NA,TRBV6-1,TGTGCCAGCAGTTCCGGGTTTGCTCATGGCTACACCTTC,CASSSGFAHGYTF
few,TRBJ1-3,NA,TRBV5-1,TGCGCCAGCAGCTTGGGGGCCAGGACTGGAAACACCATATATTTT,CASSLGARTGNTIYF
many,TRBJ1-1,TRBD1,TRBV5-6,TGTGCCAGCAGCCCTGAGAGGGGGCGGGTGACTGAAGCTTTCTTT,CASSPERGRVTEAFF
many,TRBJ2-5,NA,TRBV30,TGTGCCTGGAGTTACCAAGAGACCCAGTACTTC,CAWSYQETQYF
NA,TRBJ2-1,TRBD2,TRBV9,TGTGCCAGCAGCGCTCCGGGACTAGCGGCGTACAATGAGCAGTTCTTC,CASSAPGLAAYNEQFF
NA,TRBJ2-1,TRBD1,TRBV4-1,TGCGCCAGCAGCCAAGTAGGGACAGGGATCAATGAGCAGTTCTTC,CASSQVGTGINEQFF
NA,TRBJ2-3,NA,TRBV7-2,TGTGCCAGCAGCTTAGGTTGGGGGATCACAGATACGCAGTATTTT,CASSLGWGITDTQYF
many,TRBJ2-2,NA,TRBV10-1,TGCGAGGAGGGGGAAACCGGGGAGCTGTTTTTT,CEEGETGELFF
NA,TRBJ2-3,TRBD2,TRBV5-1,TGCGCCAGCAGCTCAGGACTAGCGGGAGGCATCGCAGATACGCAGTATTTT,CASSSGLAGGIADTQYF
few,TRBJ1-5,NA,TRBV28,TGTGCCAGCACCCAGTTGGAACAGCCCCAGCATTTT,CASTQLEQPQHF
many,TRBJ2-7,TRBD1,TRBV18,TGTGCCAGCTCAGCAGAACAGGGGGCAACCTACGAGCAGTACTTC,CASSAEQGATYEQYF